These T cell receptor beta chains were read from a single sample in a study of shared clonotypes between healthy human individuals. TCRdb's copy holds only in-frame clones and misses some; the assay was immunoSEQ multiplex PCR. Of 1,400,000 or so clones listed, around 98.5% are singletons. Input material: naive CD4+ T cells sorted from blood. The source is a man younger than 45 in good health. Both conserved end residues are part of each CDR3. The D gene is left open where the match is weak. Expanded clones are given a class, and other clones once, few, many or no size at all.

clone_size	v_call	d_call	j_call	cdr3_aa	cdr3_nt
.	TRBV15	TRBD1	TRBJ1-1	CATSRLTGTGTEAFF	TGTGCCACCAGCAGACTGACCGGGACAGGGACTGAAGCTTTCTTT
.	TRBV7-2	.	TRBJ1-1	CASSISDPMNTEAFF	TGTGCCAGCAGCATTTCCGACCCGATGAACACTGAAGCTTTCTTT
once	TRBV2	.	TRBJ2-1	CASSDRLALPKEQFF	TGTGCCAGCAGTGATCGGTTAGCCCTCCCCAAAGAGCAGTTCTTC
.	TRBV7-6	.	TRBJ2-2	CASSLVGGTNTGELFF	TGTGCCAGCAGCTTAGTCGGAGGTACGAACACCGGGGAGCTGTTTTTT
.	TRBV5-4	TRBD1	TRBJ2-1	CASSTGQGGQNKQFF	TGTGCCAGCAGCACGGGACAGGGTGGCCAAAACAAGCAGTTCTTC
once	TRBV6-5	.	TRBJ1-1	CASMQRGNTEAFF	TGTGCCAGCATGCAGAGGGGAAACACTGAAGCTTTCTTT
.	TRBV2	TRBD2	TRBJ2-3	CASGSGSLRTDTQYF	TGTGCCAGCGGAAGCGGGAGCTTGCGCACAGATACGCAGTATTTT
.	TRBV19	.	TRBJ2-7	CASSPRTSYEQYF	TGTGCCAGTAGTCCCAGGACTTCCTACGAGCAGTACTTC
.	TRBV7-9	.	TRBJ2-7	CASTPSGSYEQYF	TGTGCCAGCACCCCAAGCGGTTCCTACGAGCAGTACTTC
.	TRBV7-2	.	TRBJ2-3	CASSSGPPQYF	TGTGCCAGCAGCTCAGGTCCTCCACAGTATTTT
.	TRBV4-2	TRBD2	TRBJ2-1	CASSQDPAGGPNEQFF	TGTGCCAGCAGCCAAGATCCAGCGGGAGGGCCAAATGAGCAGTTCTTC
.	TRBV28	TRBD1	TRBJ1-2	CAARRDRANYGYTF	TGTGCCGCGCGCAGGGACAGGGCTAACTATGGCTACACCTTC
.	TRBV27	TRBD1	TRBJ2-6	CASRGQLRVSGANVLTF	TGTGCCAGCAGGGGACAGCTAAGGGTCTCTGGGGCCAACGTCCTGACTTTC
.	TRBV5-1	.	TRBJ1-5	CASSLDAGAGNQPQHF	TGCGCCAGCAGCCTGGATGCGGGGGCTGGTAATCAGCCCCAGCATTTT
.	TRBV19	TRBD2	TRBJ2-1	CASSIGTSGSHEQFF	TGTGCCAGTAGTATCGGGACTAGCGGGAGTCATGAGCAGTTCTTC
.	TRBV19	.	TRBJ1-2	CASSINSFYGYTF	TGTGCCAGTAGTATAAACTCTTTCTATGGCTACACCTTC
once	TRBV27	.	TRBJ1-5	CASSAVPNAGQHF	TGTGCCAGCAGTGCGGTCCCCAATGCGGGGCAGCATTTT
.	TRBV5-8	.	TRBJ2-2	CASSFVRDRNTGELFF	TGTGCCAGCAGCTTCGTCCGTGACAGAAACACCGGGGAGCTGTTTTTT
.	TRBV5-1	TRBD2	TRBJ2-5	CASSLGTSGRLQETQYF	TGCGCCAGCAGCTTGGGGACTAGCGGGAGGCTCCAAGAGACCCAGTACTTC
.	TRBV27	TRBD2	TRBJ2-5	CASSSLGLAGGPGETQYF	TGTGCCAGCAGTTCCCTAGGGCTAGCGGGAGGTCCGGGGGAGACCCAGTACTTC
.	TRBV10-3	.	TRBJ1-2	CAIPQGTGREANYGYTF	TGTGCCATCCCCCAAGGGACGGGGAGGGAAGCTAACTATGGCTACACCTTC
.	TRBV27	TRBD1	TRBJ1-5	CASSHLGGRGPPNQPQHF	TGTGCCAGCAGCCACCTCGGGGGCAGGGGGCCTCCCAATCAGCCCCAGCATTTT
once	TRBV6-4	TRBD2	TRBJ2-1	CASSVEREINEQFF	TGTGCCAGCAGTGTAGAGCGGGAGATTAATGAGCAGTTCTTC
.	TRBV5-4	TRBD2	TRBJ2-7	CASSSGLAGSEQYF	TGTGCCAGCAGCTCGGGACTAGCGGGAAGCGAGCAGTACTTC
.	TRBV5-8	TRBD1	TRBJ1-2	CASSTGQGAGYYGYTF	TGTGCCAGCAGCACGGGACAGGGGGCGGGTTACTATGGCTACACCTTC
.	TRBV28	TRBD2	TRBJ2-5	CASSWGLAGAVETQYF	TGTGCCAGCAGTTGGGGACTAGCGGGAGCCGTGGAGACCCAGTACTTC
.	TRBV7-8	.	TRBJ2-7	CASSAGSGEQYF	TGTGCCAGCAGCGCTGGGTCGGGCGAGCAGTACTTC
.	TRBV5-6	.	TRBJ1-4	CASSLSSTAGKLFF	TGTGCCAGCAGCTTAAGCTCGACCGCGGGAAAACTGTTTTTT
.	TRBV6-6	.	TRBJ2-7	CASSYRGLPYEQYF	TGTGCCAGCAGTTACCGGGGACTTCCCTACGAGCAGTACTTC
.	TRBV6-6	.	TRBJ2-2	CASSYRGRAGELFF	TGTGCCAGCAGTTACCGCGGTAGGGCCGGGGAGCTGTTTTTT
.	TRBV5-4	.	TRBJ1-2	CASSPGLSLNTGYGYTF	TGTGCCAGCAGCCCCGGTTTGAGTTTGAATACCGGCTATGGCTACACCTTC
.	TRBV5-4	.	TRBJ2-1	CASSQVAKNEQFF	TGTGCCAGCAGCCAGGTGGCTAAGAATGAGCAGTTCTTC
.	TRBV9	.	TRBJ1-5	CASSPRTDHQPQHF	TGTGCCAGCAGCCCCAGGACAGACCATCAGCCCCAGCATTTT
once	TRBV30	TRBD1	TRBJ2-7	CAWSPPDRVAYEQYF	TGTGCCTGGAGTCCACCAGACAGGGTGGCCTACGAGCAGTACTTC
.	TRBV5-1	TRBD1	TRBJ1-1	CASSDTGTGGTEAFF	TGCGCCAGCAGCGACACCGGGACAGGGGGTACTGAAGCTTTCTTT
.	TRBV27	.	TRBJ1-5	CASSLEQGGNQPQHF	TGTGCCAGCAGTTTAGAACAGGGAGGCAATCAGCCCCAGCATTTT
.	TRBV11-3	.	TRBJ1-1	CASSSSTQGRTFF	TGTGCCAGCAGCTCTAGTACTCAGGGGAGGACTTTCTTT
.	TRBV28	.	TRBJ1-5	CASTRRGGNQPQHF	TGTGCCAGTACTAGACGTGGAGGCAATCAGCCCCAGCATTTT
.	TRBV6-6	.	TRBJ2-2	CASSWTANTGELFF	TGTGCCAGCAGTTGGACAGCGAACACCGGGGAGCTGTTTTTT
.	TRBV28	TRBD2	TRBJ2-4	CASSSGGVLKNIQYF	TGTGCCAGCAGTTCGGGGGGGGTCCTCAAAAACATTCAGTACTTC
.	TRBV28	TRBD2	TRBJ2-1	CASSSGLAGGPWDEQFF	TGTGCCAGCAGTTCCGGACTAGCGGGAGGGCCCTGGGATGAGCAGTTCTTC
.	TRBV6-1	.	TRBJ1-1	CASPPRVKTNTEAFF	TGTGCCAGCCCTCCTAGGGTAAAAACTAACACTGAAGCTTTCTTT
once	TRBV7-2	.	TRBJ2-2	CASSLPPGWNTGELFF	TGTGCCAGCAGCTTACCCCCAGGGTGGAACACCGGGGAGCTGTTTTTT